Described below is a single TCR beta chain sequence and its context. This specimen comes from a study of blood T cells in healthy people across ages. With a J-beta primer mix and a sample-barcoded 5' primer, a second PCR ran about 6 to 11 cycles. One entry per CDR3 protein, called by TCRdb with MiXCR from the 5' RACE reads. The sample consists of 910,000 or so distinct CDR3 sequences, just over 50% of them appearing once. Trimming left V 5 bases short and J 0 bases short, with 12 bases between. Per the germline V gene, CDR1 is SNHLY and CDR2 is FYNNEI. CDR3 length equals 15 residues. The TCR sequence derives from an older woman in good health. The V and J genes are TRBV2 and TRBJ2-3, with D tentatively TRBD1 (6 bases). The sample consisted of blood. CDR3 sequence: CASSPQGWSTDTQYF. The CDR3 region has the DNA TGTGCCAGCAGTCCACAGGGTTGGAGCACAGATACGCAGTATTTT.